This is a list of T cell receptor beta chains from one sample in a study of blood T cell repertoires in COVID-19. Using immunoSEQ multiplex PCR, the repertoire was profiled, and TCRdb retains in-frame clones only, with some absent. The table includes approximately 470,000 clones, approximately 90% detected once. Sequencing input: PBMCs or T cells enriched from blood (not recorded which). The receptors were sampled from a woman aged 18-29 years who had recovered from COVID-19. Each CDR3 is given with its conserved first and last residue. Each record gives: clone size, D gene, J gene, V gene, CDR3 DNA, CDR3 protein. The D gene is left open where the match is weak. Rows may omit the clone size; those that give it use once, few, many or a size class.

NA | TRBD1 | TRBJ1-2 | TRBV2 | TGTGCCAGCATCATCCCGCCCCCAGGACAGGGCTATGGCTACACCTTC | CASIIPPPGQGYGYTF
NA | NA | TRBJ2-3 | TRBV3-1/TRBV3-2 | TGTGCCAGCAGCCAACCCGACACGGCTAGCACAGATACGCAGTATTTT | CASSQPDTASTDTQYF
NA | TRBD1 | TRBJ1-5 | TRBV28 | TGTGCCAGCAGGATGGACAGGGGGTTAGGTCAGCCCCAGCATTTT | CASRMDRGLGQPQHF
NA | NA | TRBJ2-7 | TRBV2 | TGTGCCAGCAGGACGGCTACGGGAGAGCAGTACTTC | CASRTATGEQYF
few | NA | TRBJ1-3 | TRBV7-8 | TGTGCCAGCAGCGGAAATCAGGTCTCGGGAAACACCATATATTTT | CASSGNQVSGNTIYF
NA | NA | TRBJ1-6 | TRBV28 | TGTGCCAGCAGTTATGCTTATGGGGGCCACAAGCCACCCCTCCACTTT | CASSYAYGGHKPPLHF
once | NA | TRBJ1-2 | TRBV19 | TGTGCCAGTAGTTTAACTGCCGGCAGGGGAGTATATGGCTACACCTTC | CASSLTAGRGVYGYTF
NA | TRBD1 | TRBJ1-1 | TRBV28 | TGTGCCAGCAGTTCCGTGACAGGGCAACCTGAAGCTTTCTTT | CASSSVTGQPEAFF
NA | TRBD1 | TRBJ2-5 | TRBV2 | TGTGCCAGCACCCGAAGGTGGGAACAGGGGGCCCAAGAGACCCAGTACTTC | CASTRRWEQGAQETQYF
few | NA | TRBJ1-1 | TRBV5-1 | TGCGCCAGCAGCTTGGATCCAGGGAAGTGGGACACTGAAGCTTTCTTT | CASSLDPGKWDTEAFF
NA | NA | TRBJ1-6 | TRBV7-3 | TGTGCCAGCAGCTCCGGGACCTATAATTCACCCCTCCACTTT | CASSSGTYNSPLHF
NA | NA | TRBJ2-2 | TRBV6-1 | TGTGCCAGCAGTTATAACACCGGGGAGCTGTTTTTT | CASSYNTGELFF
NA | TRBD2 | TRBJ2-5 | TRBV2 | TGTGCCAGCAGTCGGACTAGCGGGCAAGAGACCCAGTACTTC | CASSRTSGQETQYF
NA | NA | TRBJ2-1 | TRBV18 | TGTGCCAGCTCACCGTCGGCTTCGGGGTACAATGAGCAGTTCTTC | CASSPSASGYNEQFF
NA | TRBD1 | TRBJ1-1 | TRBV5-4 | TGTGCCAGCAGCACCCGGACAGGGAGGAACACTGAAGCTTTCTTT | CASSTRTGRNTEAFF
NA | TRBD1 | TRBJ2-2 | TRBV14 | TGTGCCAGCAGCCAATCGACAGGGTGGGCGAACACCGGGGAGCTGTTTTTT | CASSQSTGWANTGELFF
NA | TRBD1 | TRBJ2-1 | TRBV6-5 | TGTGCCAGCAGCCTCGGACAGGGAGGATATGAGCAGTTCTTC | CASSLGQGGYEQFF
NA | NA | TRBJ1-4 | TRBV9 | TGTGCCAGCAGCACCCCTGGAGGAGGAAAACTGTTTTTT | CASSTPGGGKLFF
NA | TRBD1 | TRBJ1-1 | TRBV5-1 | TGCGCCAGCAGCCCCCCTATACCCGGACAGGTCCAAGCTTTCTTT | CASSPPIPGQVQAFF
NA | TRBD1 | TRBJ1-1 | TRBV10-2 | TGCGCCACCAAGACAGGGCAAGGGAACACTGAAGCTTTCTTT | CATKTGQGNTEAFF
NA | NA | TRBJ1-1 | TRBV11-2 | TGTGCCAGCAGCCCCACAGCGAACACTGAAGCTTTCTTT | CASSPTANTEAFF
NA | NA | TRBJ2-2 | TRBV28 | TGTGCCGTCTCTGGAGGGGGCGCGGGCACCGGGGAGCTGTTTTTT | CAVSGGGAGTGELFF
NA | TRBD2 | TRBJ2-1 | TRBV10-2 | TGCGCCAGCAGTGAGACGGGTAGCGGGGGACGGAATGAGCAGTTCTTC | CASSETGSGGRNEQFF
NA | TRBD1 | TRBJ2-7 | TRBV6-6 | TGTGCCAGCACCTGGGACAGTCAAAGCTCCTACGAGCAGTACTTC | CASTWDSQSSYEQYF
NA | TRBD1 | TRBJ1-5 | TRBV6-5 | TGTGCCAGCAGTTGGGGACAGGGACAAAGCAATCAGCCCCAGCATTTT | CASSWGQGQSNQPQHF
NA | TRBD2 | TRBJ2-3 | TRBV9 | TGTGCCAGCAGGGCGGGGGGGAGCACAGATACGCAGTATTTT | CASRAGGSTDTQYF
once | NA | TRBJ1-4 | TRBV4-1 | TGCGCCAGCAGCCAAGACGGGGGGGGTCGAGAAAAACTGTTTTTT | CASSQDGGGREKLFF
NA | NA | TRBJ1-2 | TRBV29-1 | TGCAGCGTTATCCTCGGGGTTAACTATGGCTACACCTTC | CSVILGVNYGYTF
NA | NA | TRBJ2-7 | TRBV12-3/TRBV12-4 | TGTGCCAGCAGTTTTGGCAGTTACTACGAGCAGTACTTC | CASSFGSYYEQYF
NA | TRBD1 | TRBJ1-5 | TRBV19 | TGTGCCAGTGGTACCGGGACAGGGTACAATCAGCCCCAGCATTTT | CASGTGTGYNQPQHF
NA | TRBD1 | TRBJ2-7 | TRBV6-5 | TGTGCTGGCGGTAGGGACAGAGACTACGAGCAGTACTTC | CAGGRDRDYEQYF
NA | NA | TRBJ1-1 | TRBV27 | TGTGCCAGCAGTTTAACAGGGTTCGGGACTGAAGCTTTCTTT | CASSLTGFGTEAFF
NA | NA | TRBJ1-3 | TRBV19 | TGTGCCAGCAGAAGAGCCGGGATAGAATACTCTGGAAACACCATATATTTT | CASRRAGIEYSGNTIYF
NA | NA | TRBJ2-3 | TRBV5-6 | TGTGCCAGCAGCTTGCTAGCTCGCACAGATACGCAGTATTTT | CASSLLARTDTQYF
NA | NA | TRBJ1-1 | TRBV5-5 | TGTGCCAGCAGCCCCACGGGCACTGAAGCTTTCTTT | CASSPTGTEAFF
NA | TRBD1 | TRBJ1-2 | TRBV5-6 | TGTGCCAGCAGCCGGGACAGGGAACTGGGCTACACCTTC | CASSRDRELGYTF
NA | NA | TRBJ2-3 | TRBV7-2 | TGTGCCAGCAGCTTAGGGACTGGCACAGATACGCAGTATTTT | CASSLGTGTDTQYF
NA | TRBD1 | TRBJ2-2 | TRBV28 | TGTGCCAGCAGCGATCGGGCAGGGGGCTTGGCCGGGGAGCTGTTTTTT | CASSDRAGGLAGELFF
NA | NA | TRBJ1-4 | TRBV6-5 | TGTGCCAGCAGCTCCGACAGATGGAAAGGAAAACTGTTTTTT | CASSSDRWKGKLFF
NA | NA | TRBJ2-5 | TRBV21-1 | TGTGCCAGCACACAAGAGACCCAGTACTTC | CASTQETQYF
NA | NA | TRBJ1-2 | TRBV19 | TGTGCCAGTAGTATAGGCCCGGCCTCGAGCGATGGCTACACCTTC | CASSIGPASSDGYTF
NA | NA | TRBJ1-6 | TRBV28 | TGTGCCAGCAGTTTACGGGCGGGCAGAGGTTCACCCCTCCACTTT | CASSLRAGRGSPLHF
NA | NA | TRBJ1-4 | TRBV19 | TGTGCCACCCGATCACGGCCGGGACTGCCGAATGAAAAACTGTTTTTT | CATRSRPGLPNEKLFF
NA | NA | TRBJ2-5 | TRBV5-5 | TGTGCCAGCAGCTTAAACCCCGGGACCCAGTACTTC | CASSLNPGTQYF
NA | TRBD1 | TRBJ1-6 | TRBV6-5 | TGTGCCAGCACTTACCCCCGACAGGGCGCGGATTCACCCCTCCACTTT | CASTYPRQGADSPLHF
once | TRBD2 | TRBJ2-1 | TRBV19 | TGTGCCAGTAGAGAGGGACTAGCGGGGGGTGTTTCCTACAATGAGCAGTTCTTC | CASREGLAGGVSYNEQFF
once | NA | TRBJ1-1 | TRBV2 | TGTGCCAGCAGTGATGAGGGTAGCACTGAAGCTTTCTTT | CASSDEGSTEAFF
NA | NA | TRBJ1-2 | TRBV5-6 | TGTGCCAGCAGCTTGGAGGGGGTCCTAACCTTC | CASSLEGVLTF
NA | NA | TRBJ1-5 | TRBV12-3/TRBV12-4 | TGTGCCAGCAGTTCGGGATCCGGGACCCAGCATTTT | CASSSGSGTQHF
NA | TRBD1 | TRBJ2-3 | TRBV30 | TGTGCCGCGGACAGGGTGGCAGATACGCAGTATTTT | CAADRVADTQYF
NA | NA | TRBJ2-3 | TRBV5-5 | TGTGCCAGCAGCTTGCAGGGACATAGCACAGATACGCAGTATTTT | CASSLQGHSTDTQYF